These 23 T cell receptor beta chains were sequenced from one sample in a study of cytomegalovirus exposure and HLA in healthy donors. The PCR had 60 Vbeta and 13 Jbeta primers. Here immunoSEQ multiplex PCR was the method, and the copy in TCRdb shows in-frame clones only, minus some. The data contain fewer than 200,000 clones, roughly 78% of them singletons. Sequenced input: PBMCs. The receptors derive from a man aged 35 to 55 in good health and CMV-seropositive.

The V call is TRBV19, the J call TRBJ1-1; TRBD1 matches at 7 bases. Germline-derived CDR1 and CDR2 are LNHDA and SQIVND (reference sequence). V lost 0 bases, J lost 4 bases, and 2 bases stayed unmatched. CDR3 length: 14 amino acids. In DNA, the CDR3 is TGTGCCAGTAGTATAGAAGGGGGCCCCACTGAAGCTTTCTTT. Residues: CASSIEGGPTEAFF.

The gene calls are TRBV28 and TRBJ2-7; 8 bases line up with TRBD1. V lost 2 bases to trimming and J lost 0 bases; unmatched junction nucleotides: 3. CDR1 and CDR2 (germline): MDHEN, SYDVKM. The CDR3 is 15 residues long. The CDR3 DNA follows: TGTGCCAGCAGTTTAGCCGGGACAGGCTCCTACGAGCAGTACTTC. This encodes CASSLAGTGSYEQYF.

J is TRBJ2-7 and V is TRBV11-3; TRBD2 aligns across 10 bases. J was trimmed by 0 bases and V by 4 bases; bases with no gene match: 6. The CDR3 sequence is 16 residues long. CDR1 and CDR2 (germline): SGHNT, YENEEA. The CDR3 reads CASSSGLAGDSYEQYF. The CDR3 DNA reads TGTGCCAGCAGCTCAGGGCTAGCGGGGGACTCCTACGAGCAGTACTTC.

The V call is TRBV30, the J call TRBJ1-5; D might be TRBD1 (6 bases). Trimming pared 5 bases from V and 5 bases from J, leaving 13 bases between. The CDR3 totals 13 residues. Germline V gives CDR1 GTSNPN, CDR2 SVGIG (reference sequence). The CDR3, as DNA: TGTGCCTGGTCGGACAGAGCCGATCAGCCCCAGCATTTT. This encodes CAWSDRADQPQHF.

The gene calls are TRBV29-1 and TRBJ2-5; TRBD2 matches 14 bases. The CDR3 has 15 residues. The junction had 6 bases not matched to a gene; V was cut back by 5 bases and J by 4 bases. CDR1 is SQVTM, CDR2 ANQGSEA, per germline. The CDR3 DNA is TGCAGCGTTCGGACTAGCGGGGGGTTTTCAGAGACCCAGTACTTC. This gives the protein CSVRTSGGFSETQYF.

The chain employs TRBV10-3 and TRBJ2-7; TRBD2 aligns across 7 bases. J gave up 4 bases and V 6 bases, and 9 bases lay outside the gene matches. Looked up from germline, CDR1 is ENHRY and CDR2 is SYGVKD. This CDR3 region has 14 residues. CDR3 bases: TGTGCCATCAGGTCGGACCCGGGGGGATACGAGCAGTACTTC. The encoded protein is CAIRSDPGGYEQYF.

This clone was seen a handful of times. V gene TRBV5-1 combines with J gene TRBJ1-1; no clear D gene. V was pared by 5 bases and J by 4 bases, with 15 bases between. The CDR3 consists of 14 residues. Germline V gene lookup returns CDR1 SGHRS and CDR2 YFSETQ. For the CDR3, the DNA is TGCGCCAGCAGAGTCGCCATACTTGGCACTGAAGCTTTCTTT. It translates to CASRVAILGTEAFF.

Of note for this clone: One junction end disagrees with the germline gene, perhaps due to a read error. The gene calls are TRBV6-1 and TRBJ2-7; 8 positions agree with TRBD1. The CDR3 runs 16 residues. Germline values: CDR1 MNHNS, CDR2 SASEGT. The CDR3 coding sequence is TGTGCCATCAGTGCAATAGACGGGACAGGAGGGTACGAGCAGTACTTC. Amino acids: CAISAIDGTGGYEQYF.

About this clone: Compared with germline, one end of the junction differs, possibly owing to a read error. The chain is built from TRBV7-7 and TRBJ2-1, with a possible D match to TRBD2 (6 bases). Germline values: CDR1 SSHAT, CDR2 FNYEAQ (reference sequence). This CDR3 region has 13 residues. CDR3 in DNA: TGTGCTAGCAGCTCCGGGGGAGACAATGAGCAGTTCTTC. This translates into CASSSGGDNEQFF.

The rearrangement joins TRBV9 to TRBJ1-2; a weak D match, TRBD1 (5 bases). The CDR3 spans 11 residues. The V gene lost 6 bases and the J gene lost 6 bases, with 9 bases spanning the gap. Germline V gene lookup returns CDR1 SGDLS and CDR2 YYNGEE. The CDR3 DNA reads as TGTGCCAGCACTTCCAGGGATGGCTACACCTTC. Translation gives CASTSRDGYTF.

The V call is TRBV27, the J call TRBJ2-7, with a weak D call TRBD1 (5 bases). Per germline, CDR1 MNHEY and CDR2 SMNVEV (reference sequence). The CDR3 consists of 20 residues. V lost 4 bases and J 7 bases, leaving 35 bases between the germline ends. CDR3 sequence reads: CASSSPLTLNKQELAGEQYF. CDR3 nucleotide sequence: TGTGCCAGCAGTTCCCCCCTAACCCTAAACAAACAGGAATTGGCTGGGGAGCAGTACTTC.

This clone was recorded once. The CDR3 region is CASSVRDRGSPPLHF. The CDR3 DNA follows: TGTGCCAGCAGCGTAAGGGACAGGGGATCGCCACCCCTCCACTTT. This chain connects TRBV9 to TRBJ1-6; 10 positions match TRBD1. J was trimmed by 11 bases and V by 1 base; bases with no gene match: 6. Germline CDR1 and CDR2: SGDLS and YYNGEE. This CDR3 is 15 amino acids long. Variable domain in full (rest from reference TRBV9 and TRBJ1-6): DSGVTQTPKHLITATGQRVTLRCSPRSGDLSVYWYQQSLDQGLQFLIQYYNGEERAKGNILERFSAQQFPDLHSELNLSSLELGDSALYFCASSVRDRGSPPLHFGNGTRLTVT.

This chain joins TRBV12-5 and TRBJ1-5; 8 bases agree with TRBD1. Losses at the gene ends were 2 bases for V and 2 bases for J; bases not matched to a gene: 2. Germline CDR1 is LGHNT and CDR2 is FRNRAP. This CDR3 contains 15 residues. CDR3 bases: TGTGCTAGTGGTTTGTTGGACAGGGGCAATCAGCCCCAGCATTTT. This translates into CASGLLDRGNQPQHF.

The genes are TRBV6-1 and TRBJ2-5, with TRBD1 as a possible D gene (6 bases). Germline V gene lookup returns CDR1 MNHNS and CDR2 SASEGT. The V and J ends lost 9 bases and 4 bases respectively, with 21 bases between them. The CDR3 sequence is 15 residues long. The CDR3 loop is CASIKTTGEGETQYF. The CDR3 DNA follows: TGTGCCAGTATTAAAACGACAGGAGAAGGAGAGACCCAGTACTTC.

This clone was counted only a few times. This chain links TRBV2 with TRBJ2-7; D is possibly TRBD2 (6 bases). The CDR3 contains 11 residues. V was shortened by 8 bases and J by 3 bases, with 8 bases between the two germline ends. Germline lookup yields CDR1 SNHLY and CDR2 FYNNEI. CDR3 sequence reads: CASGGGYEQYF. The CDR3 DNA is TGTGCCAGCGGGGGAGGCTACGAGCAGTACTTC.

This clone was seen a handful of times. This chain joins TRBV9 and TRBJ2-1; no clear D gene. Per germline, CDR1 SGDLS and CDR2 YYNGEE. The CDR3 is 15 residues long. Trimming removed 0 bases at V and 2 bases at J, with 9 bases between. The CDR3 region has the DNA TGTGCCAGCAGCGTAGAGTTTGGAGCCTACAATGAGCAGTTCTTC. It is translated as CASSVEFGAYNEQFF. The full variable domain, in which reference TRBV9 and TRBJ2-1 provide the parts outside the CDR3, is DSGVTQTPKHLITATGQRVTLRCSPRSGDLSVYWYQQSLDQGLQFLIQYYNGEERAKGNILERFSAQQFPDLHSELNLSSLELGDSALYFCASSVEFGAYNEQFFGPGTRLTVL.

This clone appeared a few times. The chain carries TRBV5-5 and TRBJ1-5; possible D gene TRBD1, 5 bases. V shed 4 bases and J shed 0 bases, with 11 bases lying between them. CDR3 length: 15 amino acids. Germline loops: CDR1 SGHKS, CDR2 YYEKEE (reference sequence). CDR3 amino acids: CASSPLGLSNQPQHF. CDR3 DNA: TGTGCCAGCAGCCCGTTGGGGCTTAGCAATCAGCCCCAGCATTTT.

In regard to this clone: The sample carries other DNA sequences with the same CDR3. CDR3 loop: CASSLRRGSNQPQHF. Here the CDR3 DNA reads TGTGCCAGCAGCTTACGTAGGGGCAGCAATCAGCCCCAGCATTTT. The rearrangement uses TRBV13 and TRBJ1-5; D possibly corresponds to TRBD1 (5 bases). Germline V gene sequence: CDR1 PRHDT, CDR2 FYEKMQ (reference sequence). V was shortened by 2 bases and J by 1 base, with 9 bases between the two germline ends. The CDR3 covers 15 residues.

The chain carries TRBV19 and TRBJ1-2, with D maybe TRBD1 (6 bases). CDR3 size: 12 residues. Trimming cost V 10 bases and J 0 bases, with 9 bases left between them. The V gene's germline CDR1 is LNHDA and CDR2 SQIVND (reference sequence). The CDR3 loop reads CATQGPNYGYTF. CDR3 bases: TGTGCCACCCAGGGGCCTAACTATGGCTACACCTTC.

The J gene is TRBJ1-2, the V gene TRBV27; 9 nucleotides line up with TRBD1. This CDR3 comprises 16 residues. The V segment lost 5 bases and the J segment 6 bases; nucleotides outside the gene matches: 13. Germline V gene lookup returns CDR1 MNHEY and CDR2 SMNVEV (reference sequence). As DNA, the CDR3 is TGTGCCAGCAGTCCACTCTTGCCGGACAGGGGTGATGGCTACACCTTC. Amino acid sequence: CASSPLLPDRGDGYTF.

This chain uses TRBV4-1 with TRBJ1-1; 9 nucleotides line up with TRBD1. Germline V CDR1 and CDR2: MGHRA, YSYEKL. After removal of 8 bases from V and 3 bases from J, the junction contained 7 bases not matched to a gene. This CDR3 has 14 residues. The CDR3 sequence: CASGLGQGDTEAFF. CDR3 bases: TGCGCCAGCGGCCTGGGACAGGGCGACACTGAAGCTTTCTTT.

This clone was recorded only once. This chain joins TRBV6-1 and TRBJ2-3; the match to TRBD2 covers 7 bases. CDR3 length equals 15 residues. Germline assignment: CDR1 MNHNS and CDR2 SASEGT. The J segment lost 2 bases and the V segment lost 4 bases, leaving 6 bases of the junction unmatched. The CDR3 DNA reads TGTGCCAGCAGTGGGGCGGGAGACCTCACAGATACGCAGTATTTT. Amino acids: CASSGAGDLTDTQYF.

V gene TRBV7-9 combines with J gene TRBJ1-4, with 9 bases that match TRBD1. Germline values: CDR1 SEHNR, CDR2 FQNEAQ (reference sequence). V lost 5 bases, J lost 8 bases, and 12 bases stayed unmatched. The CDR3 covers 16 residues. CDR3 coding DNA: TGTGCCAGCAGCCTCGGACAGGGGATCCAAACGGAAAAACTGTTTTTT. It translates to CASSLGQGIQTEKLFF.